The T cell receptor (beta chain) under discussion was sequenced for a study of cytotoxic CD8 clonotypes in ibrutinib-treated CLL. Study background: Productive templates averaged approximately 260,000 per sample, and productive rearrangements 85,000 to 95,000. Study results and caveats: Treatment saw public clonotypes, which were uncommon, either contract or stay stable. Sustained-remission and progressing patients had unequal sampling times. Clonality was elevated at ibrutinib response and had returned toward baseline at progression.

The CDR3 sequence is 11 residues long. Germline V lookup: CDR1 SGHRS, CDR2 YFSETQ. The V and J ends lost 5 bases and 4 bases respectively, with 4 bases between them. Method: immunoSEQ multiplex PCR; TCRdb's copy keeps in-frame clones and lacks some. The data hold more than 60,000 clones, with less than 90% observed a single time. Points on this clone: Its antigen is still unknown. The sample contains more than one DNA sequence encoding this CDR3.

This TCR derives from a human donor with chronic lymphocytic leukemia. Source: PBMCs, taken after 24 months of ibrutinib treatment. The chain employs TRBV5-1 and TRBJ2-1; D remains unclear. The CDR3 nucleotides read TGCGCCAGCAGGGATTACAATGAGCAGTTCTTC. Translation gives CASRDYNEQFF.